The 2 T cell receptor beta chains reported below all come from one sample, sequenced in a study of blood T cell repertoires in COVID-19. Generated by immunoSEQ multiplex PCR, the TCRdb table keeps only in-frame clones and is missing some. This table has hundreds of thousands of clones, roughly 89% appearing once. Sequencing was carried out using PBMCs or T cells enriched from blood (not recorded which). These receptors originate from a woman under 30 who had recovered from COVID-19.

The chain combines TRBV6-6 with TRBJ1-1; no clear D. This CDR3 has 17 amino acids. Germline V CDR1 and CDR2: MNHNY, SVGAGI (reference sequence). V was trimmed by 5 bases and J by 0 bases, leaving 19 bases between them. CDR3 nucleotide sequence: TGTGCCAGCAGTCGCCTAGGGAGCCACCCGCTGAACACTGAAGCTTTCTTT. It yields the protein CASSRLGSHPLNTEAFF.

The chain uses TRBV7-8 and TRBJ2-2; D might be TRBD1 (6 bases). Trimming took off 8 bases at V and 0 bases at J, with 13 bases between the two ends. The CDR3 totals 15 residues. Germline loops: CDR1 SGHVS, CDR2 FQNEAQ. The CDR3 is CASDNRASNTGELFF. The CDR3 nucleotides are TGTGCCAGCGATAACAGGGCTTCGAACACCGGGGAGCTGTTTTTT.